The TCR beta chain under discussion was sequenced for a study of T cells in narcolepsy. As for the study in general: Enrolled donors included narcolepsy type 1 or type 2 patients and healthy controls. Whole-study results and caveats: In some patient and control memory CD4+ samples, autoreactive clones were absent. HCRT-specific and TRIB2-specific autoreactive clonotypes appeared among same-patient CSF and blood CD4+ clonotypes.

Libraries were prepared by immunoSEQ multiplex PCR; TCRdb keeps only in-frame clonotypes and omits some of them. The data contain tens of thousands of clones, about 91% of them singletons. With regard to this clone: What it recognizes is unknown.

V shed 0 bases and J shed 4 bases, with 9 bases lying between them. The CDR3 loop spans 15 amino acids. Germline CDR1 and CDR2: MNHEY and SVGAGI. The sample comprised CD45RA- memory CD4+ T cells from PBMCs. The V and J genes are TRBV6-5 and TRBJ2-2; D is uncertain. This TCR derives from a human donor with narcolepsy. The CDR3 nucleotides are TGTGCCAGCAGTTACTCGATCAGCCCCACCGGGGAGCTGTTTTTT. The encoded protein is CASSYSISPTGELFF.